This record concerns one T cell receptor (beta chain) sequence. There is no known antigen for this receptor. Base quality data are lacking; no much larger clone is found one base away. Based on the germline V gene, the CDR1 and CDR2 sequences are SGHTA and FQGNSA. V lost 5 bases and J lost 7 bases, and the count of bases not matched to a germline gene is 9. The CDR3, from cysteine to phenylalanine, totals 15 residues. This entry keeps only the CDR3 DNA: 45 bases, framed from base 1. Whole blood was collected in K2EDTA tubes by collaborating institutions according to the institutions' own protocols. For TCRbeta analysis, collaborators shipped samples in one of three forms: frozen whole blood, isolated PBMCs, or DNA extracted from either of those sample types. The immunoSEQ Assay, a bias-controlled multiplex PCR, was used to amplify TCRbeta CDR3 regions from genomic DNA. As for how the authors treated the data: Within the assay, amplification of reference gene primers was used to estimate how many nucleated cells each sample contained. Sequence reads were collapsed and filtered to measure the absolute abundance of every unique TCRbeta CDR3 rearrangement. For each sample, productive Simpson clonality was calculated as the square root of Simpson's diversity index across productive rearrangements. The table comes from immuneACCESS by way of TCRdb, which keeps in-frame sequences with V and J called. Part of the clones is missing from these tables; in studies checked, under half for an unresolved V gene and the rest for unknown reasons. That table furnishes V, J and clone size, whereas the DNA furnished D and trimming. Across this sample there are tens of thousands of clones, with about 88% seen only once. 20% to 25% of the sample goes to the ten largest clones.

This entry is derived from a study of blood T cell repertoires in COVID-19 (dated by TCRdb to about 2020). For the wider study: Samples covering the acute and convalescent phases of COVID-19 were provided by collaborators in the United States, Italy and Spain. The prospective study material was composed of cDNA or gDNA derived from T cells, B-cell-depleted T cells, or PBMCs. Deeply sampled blood TCRbeta repertoires from subjects exposed to, actively infected with, or recovered from COVID-19 were included in the dataset. The repertoires were released in a freely available public database meant as a resource for research on the immune response to SARS-CoV-2. The samples were drawn from two sources: the first 160 participants of the ongoing ImmuneRACE study, and 1,254 subjects contributed by 6 global collaborators. Nearly every sample came with metadata listing a de-identified subject ID, COVID-19 status, age in years and sex. Where available, HLA class I and class II types were taken from metadata supplied by the sample provider and were not determined by assay-based typing.

The paper as a whole reports these results and caveats: How much clinical and demographic metadata was included differed by source and by participant, and the metadata was provided uncurated.

The sequence joins TRBV7-2 to TRBJ2-1; a stretch of 9 junction bases matches TRBD2. Sequencing input: peripheral blood. This clonotype was obtained from a man aged 70 or older in a cohort sampled during active COVID-19. This receptor carries the CDR3 CASSPGGSGSNEQFF. The base sequence is TGTGCCAGCAGCCCCGGCGGTAGCGGGAGTAATGAGCAGTTCTTC.